The rows below give T cell receptor beta chains drawn from one sample of a study of blood T cell repertoires in COVID-19. Repertoires were generated with immunoSEQ multiplex PCR, while TCRdb's copy carries only in-frame clones and drops some. The profile shows 200,000 to 300,000 clones, around 88% of them singletons. Sequences were obtained from peripheral blood. The receptors stem from a man under 40 with active or convalescent COVID-19. Each CDR3 is given with its conserved first and last residue. The D gene is left open where the match is weak. Clone size is shown for a subset of rows, as once, few, many or a class of expanded clone.

clone_size d_call j_call v_call cdr3_nt cdr3_aa
. . TRBJ2-7 TRBV2 TGTGCCAGCAAAGATGAGATCGCCTACGAGCAGTACTTC CASKDEIAYEQYF
once . TRBJ1-4 TRBV3-1/TRBV3-2 TGTGCCAGCAGCCAAGAGGAGGGGGGGCGTGGAAAACTGTTTTTT CASSQEEGGRGKLFF
. . TRBJ1-4 TRBV6-2/TRBV6-3 TGTGCCAGCAGTTCCCTTTGGGGGGGCGAAGAAAAACTGTTTTTT CASSSLWGGEEKLFF
once . TRBJ2-7 TRBV6-2/TRBV6-3 TGTGCCAGCAGTTACTCCCCAGCGACGGGGAACGAGCAGTACTTC CASSYSPATGNEQYF
. . TRBJ2-3 TRBV5-1 TGCGCCAGCAGCTTAGACAGACAGGGCACAGATACGCAGTATTTT CASSLDRQGTDTQYF
. TRBD1 TRBJ2-7 TRBV5-6 TGTGCCAGCAGCCTTGGTAGGGGGCGAGAGCAGTACTTC CASSLGRGREQYF
. TRBD2 TRBJ2-1 TRBV5-1 TGCGCCAGCAGCCGAAGCGGGGGCCTATACAATGAGCAGTTCTTC CASSRSGGLYNEQFF
. . TRBJ2-1 TRBV27 TGTGCCAGCAGTTTTTGGGGGGAGGCCAACAATGAGCAGTTCTTC CASSFWGEANNEQFF
. TRBD1 TRBJ2-7 TRBV5-1 TGCGCCAGCAGTGGGGGACAGGGTACCAGCCACGAGCAGTACTTC CASSGGQGTSHEQYF
. . TRBJ2-3 TRBV4-3 TGCGCCAGCAGCCAAGGGGGGCTTCTCACAGATACGCAGTATTTT CASSQGGLLTDTQYF
. . TRBJ1-2 TRBV5-1 TGCGCCAGCAGCTTGGGGTCCGCGACACCTAACTATGGCTACACCTTC CASSLGSATPNYGYTF
. . TRBJ1-5 TRBV19 TGTGCCAGTAGTGAGGTGACAGACAGCAATCAGCCCCAGCATTTT CASSEVTDSNQPQHF
few TRBD1 TRBJ1-6 TRBV19 TGTGCCAGTAGCGTTGGGGACAGGTATAATTCACCCCTCCACTTT CASSVGDRYNSPLHF
. . TRBJ1-5 TRBV27 TGTGCCAGCAGTGTAGGGGGATCCTATCAGCCCCAGCATTTT CASSVGGSYQPQHF
. TRBD1 TRBJ1-2 TRBV7-2 TGTGCCAGCAGCTCCAGACAGGGGTACACCTTC CASSSRQGYTF
. TRBD1 TRBJ1-3 TRBV9 TGTGCCAGCAGCGCTGGGGACAGCACTTTTGGAAACACCATATATTTT CASSAGDSTFGNTIYF
. . TRBJ1-3 TRBV6-5 TGTGCCAGCCGTAGCTCTGGAAACACCATATATTTT CASRSSGNTIYF
. . TRBJ1-6 TRBV29-1 TGCAGCGTTGTGGACGGGGGGACTTCACCCCTCCACTTT CSVVDGGTSPLHF
. TRBD1 TRBJ2-2 TRBV3-1/TRBV3-2 TGTGCCAGCAGCCAAGCCCCGGGACAGGGGCCGAACACCGGGGAGCTGTTTTTT CASSQAPGQGPNTGELFF
. . TRBJ2-2 TRBV7-2 TGTGCCAGCAGCCCCGGGGTAGCGAACACCGGGGAGCTGTTTTTT CASSPGVANTGELFF
once TRBD1 TRBJ1-2 TRBV7-8 TGTGCCAGCAGCCATCGGACAGGGTATGGCTACACCTTC CASSHRTGYGYTF
. . TRBJ1-2 TRBV3-1/TRBV3-2 TGTGCCAGCAGCCCTACAGTAGGACACGGCTATGGCTACACCTTC CASSPTVGHGYGYTF
. TRBD1 TRBJ2-5 TRBV9 TGTGCCAGCAGCGCGAGAACTGGACAGGAAGAGACCCAGTACTTC CASSARTGQEETQYF
. . TRBJ1-1 TRBV13 TGTGCCAGCGCGTACTACACTAACACTGAAGCTTTCTTT CASAYYTNTEAFF
. . TRBJ1-6 TRBV19 TGTGCCAGTAGCCCGAACCGGGGTAATCCTAATTCACCCCTCCACTTT CASSPNRGNPNSPLHF
few . TRBJ2-1 TRBV11-2 TGTGCCAGCAGCTTACCGATAAACCCGGACTGGGGGGATGAGCAGTTCTTC CASSLPINPDWGDEQFF
. TRBD1 TRBJ2-3 TRBV5-1 TGCGCCAGCAACTGGGGGACAGGATTGCAGTATTTT CASNWGTGLQYF
. . TRBJ1-1 TRBV19 TGTGCCAGTAGTATCGCCTCTTCTATTAACACTGAAGCTTTCTTT CASSIASSINTEAFF
once TRBD1 TRBJ2-5 TRBV14 TGTGCCAGCAGCCGCTGGACAGGGGGACACGAGACCCAGTACTTC CASSRWTGGHETQYF
. . TRBJ2-3 TRBV29-1 TGCAGCGTTGGAGGTGGACACCTCGCATCGGATACGCAGTATTTT CSVGGGHLASDTQYF
. TRBD2 TRBJ2-5 TRBV2 TGTGCCAGCAGGCCCGAAAAAGACGGGGGGTGGACGCTAGAGGAGACCCAGTACTTC CASRPEKDGGWTLEETQYF
once . TRBJ1-1 TRBV11-2 TGTGCCAGCAGCTTATATAGCGGGCAGGGAACTGAAGCTTTCTTT CASSLYSGQGTEAFF
. TRBD1 TRBJ2-7 TRBV5-1 TGCGCCAGCAGCTTACCGGGACAGGGTCGCCCCGAGCAGTACTTC CASSLPGQGRPEQYF
. TRBD2 TRBJ2-2 TRBV19 TGTGCCAGTAGTATCCTCCGGGGGGGTCGCGACGGGGAGCTGTTTTTT CASSILRGGRDGELFF
. . TRBJ2-7 TRBV11-3 TGTGCCAGCAGCTTCAAGGGGTCTGAGCAGTACTTC CASSFKGSEQYF
. TRBD2 TRBJ2-3 TRBV19 TGTGCCAGTTCGACTAGCGGGGATTTGCTCACAGATACGCAGTATTTT CASSTSGDLLTDTQYF
once TRBD1 TRBJ2-7 TRBV7-9 TGTGCCAGCAGCCCATCGACAGGGAGATACTACGAGCAGTACTTC CASSPSTGRYYEQYF